A selection of T cell receptor beta chains follows, all from one sample in a study of T-cell memory formation after mild COVID-19. TCRdb used MiXCR to reprocess the 5' RACE reads, holding one entry per CDR3 protein. Counted here are 360,000 or so distinct CDR3 sequences, 28% occurring once; the ten biggest clones make up roughly 14%. Sequenced input: PBMCs or a T cell subset sorted from them (not recorded which). The source of these receptors is an adult woman who had mild COVID-19 (a few samples of this study predate the infection). Cell type and time point are not known. CDR3s include the opening cysteine and the closing phenylalanine or tryptophan. A D gene is named only where the DNA matches it firmly. The size of a clone is reported for some rows only, either as once, few or many, or as a class for expanded clones.

TRBV2	TRBJ2-3	-	-	CASSVFRWPRISTDTQYF	TGTGCCAGCAGTGTGTTCCGATGGCCGAGGATTAGCACAGATACGCAGTATTTT
TRBV5-1	TRBJ1-2	-	-	CASSLGGSTNYGYTF	TGCGCCAGCAGCTTGGGGGGCAGTACTAACTATGGCTACACCTTC
TRBV10-3	TRBJ2-7	few	-	CAISAELTRFNYEQYF	TGTGCCATCAGTGCAGAACTAACAAGGTTCAACTACGAGCAGTACTTC
TRBV20-1	TRBJ2-2	-	-	CSVPNTANTGELFF	TGCAGTGTCCCGAATACCGCGAACACCGGGGAGCTGTTTTTT
TRBV10-3	TRBJ2-3	-	TRBD1	CAISESGQSTDTQYF	TGTGCCATCAGTGAGTCGGGACAGTCAACAGATACGCAGTATTTT
TRBV2	TRBJ1-1	-	TRBD1	CASSDRTGGNTEAFF	TGTGCCAGCAGTGATAGGACAGGGGGCAACACTGAAGCTTTCTTT
TRBV5-1	TRBJ1-1	-	TRBD1	CASSEGQGFPTEDFF	TGCGCCAGCAGCGAGGGACAGGGTTTTCCCACGGAAGATTTCTTT
TRBV5-1	TRBJ2-6	few	-	CASSLDPNSGANVLTF	TGCGCCAGCAGCTTGGATCCGAACTCTGGGGCCAACGTCCTGACTTTC
TRBV10-3	TRBJ1-3	-	-	CAISPGVGGNTIYF	TGTGCCATCAGCCCGGGAGTTGGGGGAAACACCATATATTTT
TRBV24-1	TRBJ1-3	few	-	CATSSAGHSGNTIYF	TGTGCCACCAGTTCCGCGGGACACTCTGGAAACACCATATATTTT
TRBV20-1	TRBJ2-2	-	TRBD2	CSARVAGTNTGELFF	TGCAGTGCTAGGGTAGCGGGAACGAACACCGGGGAGCTGTTTTTT
TRBV6-6	TRBJ2-1	many	-	CASSPRESNEQFF	TGTGCCAGCAGTCCCCGGGAATCCAATGAGCAGTTCTTC
TRBV19	TRBJ2-3	-	TRBD1	CASSAGTGFADTQYF	TGTGCCAGTAGTGCCGGGACAGGGTTCGCAGATACGCAGTATTTT
TRBV6-5	TRBJ1-1	-	-	CASSYRGHTEAFF	TGTGCCAGCAGTTACAGGGGCCATACTGAAGCTTTCTTT
TRBV25-1	TRBJ2-7	-	-	CASSPPGPSSYEQYF	TGTGCCAGCAGCCCCCCGGGTCCAAGCTCCTACGAGCAGTACTTC
TRBV10-3	TRBJ2-2	few	TRBD2	CAISSGDTGELFF	TGTGCCATCAGTAGCGGGGACACCGGGGAGCTGTTTTTT
TRBV7-9	TRBJ2-6	once	-	CASSFPSAGANVLTF	TGTGCCAGCAGCTTTCCCTCGGCTGGGGCCAACGTCCTGACTTTC
TRBV7-2	TRBJ2-7	-	TRBD2	CASSFTGTSVLYEQYF	TGTGCCAGCAGTTTCACTGGGACTAGTGTGTTATACGAGCAGTACTTC
TRBV4-1	TRBJ1-1	few	-	CASSQDRPGFMNTEAFF	TGCGCCAGCAGCCAAGATAGGCCAGGGTTCATGAACACTGAAGCTTTCTTT
TRBV7-2	TRBJ2-5	-	-	CASSQRDQETQYF	TGTGCCAGCAGCCAGAGAGACCAAGAGACCCAGTACTTC
TRBV27	TRBJ2-1	few	TRBD2	CASSIRLAPMFEQFF	TGTGCCAGCAGTATCCGACTAGCCCCCATGTTTGAGCAGTTCTTC
TRBV5-1	TRBJ2-7	-	TRBD1	CASSLGDRGPYEQYF	TGCGCCAGCAGCTTGGGGGACAGGGGACCCTACGAGCAGTACTTC
TRBV9	TRBJ2-7	-	-	CASSASREAGYEQYF	TGTGCCAGCAGCGCAAGCAGGGAGGCAGGGTACGAGCAGTACTTC
TRBV20-1	TRBJ1-3	few	TRBD1	CSARGSQGGSGNTIYF	TGCAGTGCTAGAGGAAGTCAGGGGGGCTCTGGAAACACCATATATTTT
TRBV3-1	TRBJ2-1	few	-	CASSQRPLSYNEQFF	TGTGCCAGCAGCCAGAGGCCACTATCCTACAATGAGCAGTTCTTC
TRBV4-1	TRBJ1-5	few	TRBD1	CASSRGTGSFNQPQHF	TGCGCCAGCAGCCGCGGGACAGGGAGTTTCAATCAGCCCCAGCATTTT
TRBV12-3/TRBV12-4	TRBJ2-2	few	-	CASSQRTAGELFF	TGTGCCAGCAGCCAGAGGACGGCCGGGGAGCTGTTTTTT
TRBV12-3/TRBV12-4	TRBJ2-1	few	TRBD2	CASSFRTSGNHNEQFF	TGTGCCAGCAGTTTTAGGACTAGCGGGAACCACAATGAGCAGTTCTTC
TRBV7-2	TRBJ2-1	few	-	CASSIPGPQAGFF	TGTGCCAGCAGCATACCGGGACCCCAAGCCGGGTTCTTC
TRBV6-5	TRBJ1-2	many	TRBD1	CASSLGTGTSGYTF	TGTGCCAGCAGCCTAGGGACAGGGACTTCAGGCTACACCTTC
TRBV5-1	TRBJ2-5	-	-	CASSHRGGAETQYF	TGCGCCAGCAGCCATCGAGGAGGCGCAGAGACCCAGTACTTC
TRBV7-9	TRBJ1-4	few	-	CASSFPGEKLFF	TGTGCCAGCAGCTTCCCCGGAGAAAAACTGTTTTTT
TRBV9	TRBJ1-6	-	TRBD1	CASSPRTGQGNSPLHF	TGTGCCAGCAGCCCAAGGACAGGGCAGGGTAATTCACCCCTCCACTTT
TRBV7-2	TRBJ2-5	few	-	CASSPNPRETQYF	TGTGCCAGCAGCCCCAACCCCCGGGAGACCCAGTACTTC
TRBV6-5	TRBJ2-1	-	TRBD1	CASSYRTGDEQFF	TGTGCCAGCAGTTACAGGACAGGGGATGAGCAGTTCTTC
TRBV7-2	TRBJ2-4	-	TRBD2	CASSSGSIRDYSHIQYF	TGTGCCAGCAGCTCAGGGAGTATTCGGGACTATAGTCACATTCAGTACTTC
TRBV20-1	TRBJ2-7	-	-	CSARALPLEQYF	TGCAGTGCTAGGGCCCTACCCCTCGAGCAGTACTTC
TRBV9	TRBJ2-2	-	TRBD2	CASSVSSGRAGTGELFF	TGTGCCAGCAGCGTCTCTAGCGGGAGGGCCGGAACCGGGGAGCTGTTTTTT
TRBV14	TRBJ2-3	-	-	CASSPMNLGSTDTQYF	TGTGCCAGCAGCCCCATGAATTTGGGCTCCACAGATACGCAGTATTTT
TRBV5-1	TRBJ2-2	-	-	CASKGPGELFF	TGCGCCAGCAAGGGGCCCGGGGAGCTGTTTTTT
TRBV7-2	TRBJ2-5	few	-	CASSPSTGYFETQYF	TGTGCCAGCAGCCCCTCAACGGGGTATTTCGAGACCCAGTACTTC
TRBV4-1	TRBJ2-7	-	TRBD1	CASSLRTGTGSYEQYF	TGCGCCAGCAGCTTACGAACCGGGACAGGGTCCTACGAGCAGTACTTC
TRBV12-3/TRBV12-4	TRBJ2-4	few	TRBD2	CARVQAGVGPLAKNIQYF	TGTGCCAGGGTTCAAGCGGGAGTGGGGCCGTTGGCCAAAAACATTCAGTACTTC
TRBV12-3/TRBV12-4	TRBJ2-7	-	-	CASSFGVAYEQYF	TGTGCCAGCAGTTTTGGGGTTGCTTACGAGCAGTACTTC
TRBV15	TRBJ2-1	-	-	CATSKGFGVSYNEQFF	TGTGCCACCAGCAAGGGGTTCGGCGTCTCCTACAATGAGCAGTTCTTC
TRBV9	TRBJ2-7	-	-	CASSPGSSVYEQYF	TGTGCCAGCAGCCCCGGTTCGTCAGTCTACGAGCAGTACTTC
TRBV10-3	TRBJ2-7	-	TRBD2	CAMTSGGIYEQYF	TGTGCCATGACTAGCGGGGGCATCTACGAGCAGTACTTC
TRBV4-1	TRBJ2-7	-	TRBD1	CASSQAQGAVYYEQYF	TGCGCCAGCAGCCAGGCCCAGGGGGCGGTTTACTACGAGCAGTACTTC
TRBV4-1	TRBJ1-2	few	TRBD1	CASSHYGTGGGYTF	TGCGCCAGCAGCCACTACGGGACAGGGGGCGGCTACACCTTC
TRBV19	TRBJ2-5	-	-	CASSIGLAETQYF	TGTGCCAGTAGTATCGGGTTGGCAGAGACCCAGTACTTC
TRBV3-1	TRBJ1-1	-	-	CASSQAPPGSLMNTEAFF	TGTGCCAGCAGCCAAGCCCCCCCGGGAAGCCTCATGAACACTGAAGCTTTCTTT